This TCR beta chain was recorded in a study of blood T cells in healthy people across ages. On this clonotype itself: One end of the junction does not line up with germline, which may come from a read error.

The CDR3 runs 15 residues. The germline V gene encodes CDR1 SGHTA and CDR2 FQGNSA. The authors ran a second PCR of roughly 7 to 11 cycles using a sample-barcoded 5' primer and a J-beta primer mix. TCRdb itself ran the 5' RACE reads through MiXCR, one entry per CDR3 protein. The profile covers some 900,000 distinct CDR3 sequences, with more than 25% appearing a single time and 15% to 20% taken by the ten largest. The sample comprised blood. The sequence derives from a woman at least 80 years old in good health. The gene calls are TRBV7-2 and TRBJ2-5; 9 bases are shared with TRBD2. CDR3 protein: CAGREAGGIQETQYF. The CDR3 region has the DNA TGTGCCGGCAGAGAAGCGGGAGGTATCCAAGAGACCCAGTACTTC.